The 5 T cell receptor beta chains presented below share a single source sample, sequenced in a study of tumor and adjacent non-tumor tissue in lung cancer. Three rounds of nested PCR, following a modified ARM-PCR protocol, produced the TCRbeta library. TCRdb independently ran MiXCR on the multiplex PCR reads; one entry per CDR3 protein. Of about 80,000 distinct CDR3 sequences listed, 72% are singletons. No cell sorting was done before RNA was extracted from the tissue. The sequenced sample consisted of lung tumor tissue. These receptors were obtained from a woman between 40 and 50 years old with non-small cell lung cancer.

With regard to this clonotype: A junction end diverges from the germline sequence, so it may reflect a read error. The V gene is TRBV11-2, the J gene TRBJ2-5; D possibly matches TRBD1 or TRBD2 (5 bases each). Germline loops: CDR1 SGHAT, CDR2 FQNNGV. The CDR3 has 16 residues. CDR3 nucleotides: TGTGCCAGCAGCTTAGTTGGGCTGAGGGGCCAAGAGACCCAGTATTTC. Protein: CASSLVGLRGQETQYF.

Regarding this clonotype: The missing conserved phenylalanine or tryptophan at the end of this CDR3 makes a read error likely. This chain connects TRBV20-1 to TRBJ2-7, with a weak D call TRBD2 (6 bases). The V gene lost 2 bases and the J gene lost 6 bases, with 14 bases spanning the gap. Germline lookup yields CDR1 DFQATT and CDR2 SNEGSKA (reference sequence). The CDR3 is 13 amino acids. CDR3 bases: TGCAGTGCTAGAAGTCCATTGGGACTCGAGCAGTACATC. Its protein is CSARSPLGLEQYI.

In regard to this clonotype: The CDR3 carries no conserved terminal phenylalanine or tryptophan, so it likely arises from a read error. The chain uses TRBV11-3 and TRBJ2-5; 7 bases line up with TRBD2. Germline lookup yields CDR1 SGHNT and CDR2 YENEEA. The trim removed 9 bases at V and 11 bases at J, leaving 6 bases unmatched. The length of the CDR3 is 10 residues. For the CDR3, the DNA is TGTGCCAGTAGCGGGCGGACTCAGTACCTC. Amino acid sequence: CASSGRTQYL.

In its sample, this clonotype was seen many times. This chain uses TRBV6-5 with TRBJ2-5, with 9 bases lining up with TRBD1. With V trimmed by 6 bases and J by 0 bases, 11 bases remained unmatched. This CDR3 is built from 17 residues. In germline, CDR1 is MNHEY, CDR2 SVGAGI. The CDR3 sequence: CASRTQSQGAHQETQYF. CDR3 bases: TGTGCCAGCAGGACTCAGTCACAGGGGGCTCACCAAGAGACCCAGTACTTC.

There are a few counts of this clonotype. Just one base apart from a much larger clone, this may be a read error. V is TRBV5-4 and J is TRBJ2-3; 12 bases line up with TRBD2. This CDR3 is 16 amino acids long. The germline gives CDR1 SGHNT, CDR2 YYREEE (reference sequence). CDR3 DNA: TGTGCCAGCAGCTTGGCCGGACTAGCGGGGAAAGATGCGCAGTATTTT. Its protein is CASSLAGLAGKDAQYF. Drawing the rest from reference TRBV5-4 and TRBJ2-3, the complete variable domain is ETGVTQSPTHLIKTRGQQVTLRCSSQSGHNTVSWYQQALGQGPQFIFQYYREEENGRGNFPPRFSGLQFPNYSSELNVNALELDDSALYLCASSLAGLAGKDAQYFGPGTRLTVL.